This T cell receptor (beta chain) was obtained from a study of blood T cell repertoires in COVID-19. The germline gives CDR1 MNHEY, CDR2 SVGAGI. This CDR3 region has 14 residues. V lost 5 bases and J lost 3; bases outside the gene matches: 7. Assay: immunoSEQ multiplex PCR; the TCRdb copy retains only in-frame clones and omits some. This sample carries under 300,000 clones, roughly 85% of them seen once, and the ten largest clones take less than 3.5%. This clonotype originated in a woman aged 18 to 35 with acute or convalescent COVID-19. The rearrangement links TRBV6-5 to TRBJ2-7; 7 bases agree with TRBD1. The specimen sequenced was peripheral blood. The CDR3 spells CASSTDRNLYEQYF. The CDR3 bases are TGTGCCAGCAGTACGGACAGGAACCTCTACGAGCAGTACTTC.